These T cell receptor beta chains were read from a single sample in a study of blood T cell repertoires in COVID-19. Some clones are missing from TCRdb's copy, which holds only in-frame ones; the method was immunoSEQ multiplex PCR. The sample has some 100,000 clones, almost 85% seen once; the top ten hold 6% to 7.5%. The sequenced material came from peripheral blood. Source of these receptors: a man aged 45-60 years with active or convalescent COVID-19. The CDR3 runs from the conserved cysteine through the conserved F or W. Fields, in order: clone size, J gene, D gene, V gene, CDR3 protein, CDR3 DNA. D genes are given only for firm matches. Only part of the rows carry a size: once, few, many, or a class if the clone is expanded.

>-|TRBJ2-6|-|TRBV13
CASSHQDFSGANVLTF
TGCGCCAGCAGCCACCAGGACTTCTCTGGGGCCAACGTCCTGACTTTC
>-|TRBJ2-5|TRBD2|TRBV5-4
CASSFPGGRGETQYF
TGTGCCAGCAGCTTCCCCGGAGGGAGGGGAGAGACCCAGTACTTC
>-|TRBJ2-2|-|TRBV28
CASSSQTPNTGELFF
TGTGCCAGCAGTTCACAAACCCCGAACACCGGGGAGCTGTTTTTT
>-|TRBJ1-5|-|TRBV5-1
CASSSGVSNQPQHF
TGCGCCAGCAGCTCAGGGGTGAGCAATCAGCCCCAGCATTTT
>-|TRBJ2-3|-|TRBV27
CASSLMGTFTDTQYF
TGTGCCAGCAGTTTAATGGGCACCTTCACAGATACGCAGTATTTT
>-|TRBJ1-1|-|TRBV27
CASSFNSPNTEAFF
TGTGCCAGCAGTTTTAACAGCCCGAACACTGAAGCTTTCTTT
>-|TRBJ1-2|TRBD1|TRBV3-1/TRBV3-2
CASSPDRGRGYTF
TGTGCCAGCAGCCCCGACAGGGGGAGAGGCTACACCTTC
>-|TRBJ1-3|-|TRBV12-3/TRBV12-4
CASSLMLGNTIYF
TGTGCCAGCAGTTTGATGCTCGGGAACACCATATATTTT
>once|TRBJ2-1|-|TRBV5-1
CASSITRGEQFF
TGCGCCAGCAGCATAACACGCGGTGAGCAGTTCTTC
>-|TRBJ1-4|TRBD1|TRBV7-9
CASSLTGGREKLFF
TGTGCCAGCAGCCTGACAGGGGGCAGAGAAAAACTGTTTTTT
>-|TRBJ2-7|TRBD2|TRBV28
CATGGPSSYEQYF
TGTGCCACGGGGGGGCCAAGCTCCTACGAGCAGTACTTC
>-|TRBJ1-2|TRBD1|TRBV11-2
CASSRGQGTGYTF
TGTGCCAGCAGCCGAGGACAGGGGACTGGCTACACCTTC
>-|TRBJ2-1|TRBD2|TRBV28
CASSRTSVQGNEQFF
TGTGCCAGCAGCCGGACTAGCGTCCAGGGCAATGAGCAGTTCTTC
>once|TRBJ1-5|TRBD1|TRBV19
CASSGQGGNQPQHF
TGTGCCAGTTCGGGACAGGGTGGCAATCAGCCCCAGCATTTT
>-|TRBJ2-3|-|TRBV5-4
CASSLVGRDSTDTQYF
TGTGCCAGCAGCTTGGTCGGGAGAGATAGCACAGATACGCAGTATTTT
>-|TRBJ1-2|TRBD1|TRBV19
CASSRGQGDGYTF
TGTGCCAGTAGTAGAGGACAGGGTGACGGCTACACCTTC
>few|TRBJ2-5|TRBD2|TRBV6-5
CATTLAGGGETQYF
TGTGCCACCACCCTAGCGGGTGGCGGGGAGACCCAGTACTTC
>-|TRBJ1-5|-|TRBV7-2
CASSPIGREGNQPQHF
TGTGCCAGCAGCCCTATAGGCAGGGAGGGCAATCAGCCCCAGCATTTT
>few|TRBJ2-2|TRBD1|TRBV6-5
CASTPGTGVTGELFF
TGTGCCAGCACCCCCGGGACAGGGGTCACCGGGGAGCTGTTTTTT
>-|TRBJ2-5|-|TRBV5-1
CASEVEGEETQYF
TGCGCCAGCGAGGTGGAGGGCGAAGAGACCCAGTACTTC
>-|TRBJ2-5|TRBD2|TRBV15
CATSRGDRPGGGETQYF
TGTGCCACCAGCAGAGGTGACCGACCGGGAGGGGGAGAGACCCAGTACTTC
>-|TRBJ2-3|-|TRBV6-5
CASTRKGVDTDTQYF
TGTGCCAGCACTCGCAAAGGGGTTGACACAGATACGCAGTATTTT
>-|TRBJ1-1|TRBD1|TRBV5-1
CASSPGTGGAAFF
TGCGCCAGCAGCCCAGGGACAGGGGGCGCAGCTTTCTTT
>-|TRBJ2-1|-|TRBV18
CASSPPAGSSYNEQFF
TGTGCCAGCTCACCACCGGCGGGGTCGTCCTACAATGAGCAGTTCTTC
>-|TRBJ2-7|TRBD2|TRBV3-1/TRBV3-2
CASSQASGGYEQYF
TGTGCCAGCAGCCAAGCTAGCGGGGGTTACGAGCAGTACTTC
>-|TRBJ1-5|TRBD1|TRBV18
CASSPGQHQPQHF
TGTGCCAGCTCACCGGGACAGCATCAGCCCCAGCATTTT
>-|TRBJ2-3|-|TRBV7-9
CASSPLKGGVSDTQYF
TGTGCCAGCAGCCCCCTTAAGGGGGGGGTGTCAGATACGCAGTATTTT
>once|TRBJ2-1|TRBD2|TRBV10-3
CAISLGTSGGSSDEQFF
TGTGCCATCTCCCTCGGGACTAGCGGGGGGAGTAGCGATGAGCAGTTCTTC
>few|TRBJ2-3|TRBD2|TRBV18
CASSIAGSTDTQYF
TGTGCCAGCTCAATAGCGGGGAGCACAGATACGCAGTATTTT
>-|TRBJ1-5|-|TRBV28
CASSKDSFNQPQHF
TGTGCCAGCAGTAAGGACAGCTTCAATCAGCCCCAGCATTTT
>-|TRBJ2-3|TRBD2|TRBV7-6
CASSLSGGGQPDTQYF
TGTGCCAGCAGCTTATCGGGGGGGGGCCAACCAGATACGCAGTATTTT
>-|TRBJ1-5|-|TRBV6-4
CASSEGGHGNQPQHF
TGTGCCAGCAGTGAGGGGGGGCACGGCAATCAGCCCCAGCATTTT
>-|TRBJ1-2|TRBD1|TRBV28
CASTTTGFNYGYTF
TGTGCCAGCACCACGACAGGGTTTAACTATGGCTACACCTTC
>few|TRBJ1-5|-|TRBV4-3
CASSQVLNQPQHF
TGCGCCAGCAGCCAAGTCCTCAATCAGCCCCAGCATTTT
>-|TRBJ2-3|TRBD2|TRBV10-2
CASSGSSGVDTQYF
TGCGCCAGCAGTGGTTCTAGCGGGGTAGATACGCAGTATTTT
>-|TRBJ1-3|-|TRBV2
CATFGGSGNTIYF
TGTGCCACCTTCGGGGGGTCTGGAAACACCATATATTTT
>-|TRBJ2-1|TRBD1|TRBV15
CATSRVRGTGGNEQFF
TGTGCCACCAGCAGAGTGAGGGGGACAGGGGGCAATGAGCAGTTCTTC
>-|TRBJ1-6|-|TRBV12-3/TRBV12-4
CASMVTGRSPLHF
TGTGCCAGCATGGTGACAGGACGTTCACCCCTCCACTTT
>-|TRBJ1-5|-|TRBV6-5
CASRPDRRTGQPQHF
TGTGCCAGCAGACCTGACAGGCGAACAGGTCAGCCCCAGCATTTT
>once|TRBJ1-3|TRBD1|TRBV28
CASSPSTGSGNTIYF
TGTGCCAGCAGTCCCTCGACAGGGAGCGGAAACACCATATATTTT
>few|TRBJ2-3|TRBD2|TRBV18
CASSPSGGARDTQYF
TGTGCCAGCTCCCCTAGCGGGGGGGCTCGAGATACGCAGTATTTT
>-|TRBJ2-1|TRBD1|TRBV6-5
CASSNTGTAYNEQFF
TGTGCCAGCAGCAACACCGGGACAGCTTACAATGAGCAGTTCTTC
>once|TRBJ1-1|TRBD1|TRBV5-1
CASSIQGPAMVNTEAFF
TGCGCCAGCAGCATACAGGGGCCGGCTATGGTGAACACTGAAGCTTTCTTT
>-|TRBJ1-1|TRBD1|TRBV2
CASSGRDRGLNTEAFF
TGTGCCAGCAGTGGGCGTGACAGGGGCCTGAACACTGAAGCTTTCTTT
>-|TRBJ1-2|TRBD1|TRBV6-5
CASSPVTGEGYTF
TGTGCCAGCAGTCCCGTGACAGGGGAGGGCTACACCTTC
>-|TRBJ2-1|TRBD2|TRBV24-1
CATSDLGLAGLRRQFF
TGTGCCACCAGTGATTTAGGGCTAGCGGGGCTACGGAGGCAGTTCTTC
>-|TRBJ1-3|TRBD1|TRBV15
CATSRGPRGQGNTIYF
TGTGCCACCAGCAGAGGGCCAAGGGGGCAAGGAAACACCATATATTTT
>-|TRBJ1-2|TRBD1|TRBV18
CASSPGQGLGGYTF
TGTGCCAGCTCACCGGGACAGGGTTTGGGAGGCTACACCTTC
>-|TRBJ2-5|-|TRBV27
CASSPQGTRGETQYF
TGTGCCAGCAGTCCACAGGGGACGCGGGGCGAGACCCAGTACTTC
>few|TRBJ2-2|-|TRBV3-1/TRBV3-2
CASSQQVAGELFF
TGTGCCAGCAGCCAACAGGTGGCCGGGGAGCTGTTTTTT